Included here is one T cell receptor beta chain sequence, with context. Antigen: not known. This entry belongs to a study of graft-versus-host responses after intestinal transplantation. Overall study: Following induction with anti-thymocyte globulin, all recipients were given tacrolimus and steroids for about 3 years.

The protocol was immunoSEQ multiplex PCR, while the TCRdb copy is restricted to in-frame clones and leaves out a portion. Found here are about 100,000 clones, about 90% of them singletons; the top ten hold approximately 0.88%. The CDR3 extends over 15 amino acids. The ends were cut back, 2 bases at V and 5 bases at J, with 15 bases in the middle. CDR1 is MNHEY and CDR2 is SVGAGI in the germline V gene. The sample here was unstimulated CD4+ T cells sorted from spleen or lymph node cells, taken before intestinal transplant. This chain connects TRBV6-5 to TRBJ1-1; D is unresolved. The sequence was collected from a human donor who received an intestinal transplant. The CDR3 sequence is CASSYGWGWRTEAFF. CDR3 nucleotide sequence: TGTGCCAGCAGTTACGGCTGGGGTTGGAGGACTGAAGCTTTCTTT.